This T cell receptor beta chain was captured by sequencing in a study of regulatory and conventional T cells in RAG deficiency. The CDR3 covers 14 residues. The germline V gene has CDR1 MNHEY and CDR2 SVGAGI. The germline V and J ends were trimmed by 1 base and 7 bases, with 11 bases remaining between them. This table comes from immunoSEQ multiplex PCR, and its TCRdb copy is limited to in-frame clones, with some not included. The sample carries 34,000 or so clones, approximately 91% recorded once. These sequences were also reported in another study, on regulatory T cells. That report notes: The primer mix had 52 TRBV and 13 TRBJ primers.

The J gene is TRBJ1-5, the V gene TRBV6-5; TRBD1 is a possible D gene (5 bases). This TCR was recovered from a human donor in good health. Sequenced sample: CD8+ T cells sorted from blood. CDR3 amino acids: CASSYLPGGQPQHF. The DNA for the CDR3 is TGTGCCAGCAGTTACTTGCCCGGGGGGCAGCCCCAGCATTTT.